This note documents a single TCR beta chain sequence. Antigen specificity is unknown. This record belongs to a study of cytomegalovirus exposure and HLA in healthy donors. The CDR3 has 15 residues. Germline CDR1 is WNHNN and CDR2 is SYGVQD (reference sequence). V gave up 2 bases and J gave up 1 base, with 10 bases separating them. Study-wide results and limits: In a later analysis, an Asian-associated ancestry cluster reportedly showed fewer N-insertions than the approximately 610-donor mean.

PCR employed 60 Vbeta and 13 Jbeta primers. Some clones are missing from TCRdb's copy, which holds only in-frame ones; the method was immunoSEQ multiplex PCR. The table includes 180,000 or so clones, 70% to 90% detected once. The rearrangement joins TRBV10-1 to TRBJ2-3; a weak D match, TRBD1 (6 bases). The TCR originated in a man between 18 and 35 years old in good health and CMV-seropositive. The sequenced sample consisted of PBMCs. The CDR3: CASSEMSGGTDTQYF. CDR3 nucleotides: TGCGCCAGCAGTGAGATGTCAGGGGGCACAGATACGCAGTATTTT.